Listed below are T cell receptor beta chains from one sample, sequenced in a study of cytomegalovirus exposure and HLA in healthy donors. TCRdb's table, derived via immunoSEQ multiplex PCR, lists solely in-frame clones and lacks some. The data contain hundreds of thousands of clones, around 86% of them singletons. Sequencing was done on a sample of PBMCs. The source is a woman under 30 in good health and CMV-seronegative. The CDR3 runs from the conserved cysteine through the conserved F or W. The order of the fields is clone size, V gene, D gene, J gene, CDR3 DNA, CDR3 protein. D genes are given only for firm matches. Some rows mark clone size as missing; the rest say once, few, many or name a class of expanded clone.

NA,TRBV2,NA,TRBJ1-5,TGTGCCAGCACCCTCTTGGGGGGGCCCAATCAGCCCCAGCATTTT,CASTLLGGPNQPQHF
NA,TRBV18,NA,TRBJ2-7,TGTGCCAGCTCACCAGTCGAGGGAACCTACGAGCAGTACTTC,CASSPVEGTYEQYF
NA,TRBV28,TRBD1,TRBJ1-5,TGTGCCAGCAGTTTGGACAGGGGTTATCAGCCCCAGCATTTT,CASSLDRGYQPQHF
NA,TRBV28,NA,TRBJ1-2,TGTGCCAGCAGATCCTCCGGGGGACGGCCCGGGGGGGCCTTC,CASRSSGGRPGGAF
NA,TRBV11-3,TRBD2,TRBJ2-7,TGTGCCAGCAGCTTCGGACTAGCGGGAGCCGAGCAGTACTTC,CASSFGLAGAEQYF
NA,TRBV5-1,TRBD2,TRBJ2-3,TGCGCCAGCAGCTTGATGGCGGGGGCAGATACGCAGTATTTT,CASSLMAGADTQYF
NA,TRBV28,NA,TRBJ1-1,TGTGCCAGCAGTTTTGGCGGCTTGAACACTGAAGCTTTCTTT,CASSFGGLNTEAFF
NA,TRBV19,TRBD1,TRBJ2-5,TGTGCCAGGACAGGGTTCTTACAAGAGACCCAGTACTTC,CARTGFLQETQYF
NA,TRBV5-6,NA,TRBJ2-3,TGTGCCAGCAGCTACGCTAGGGGCGGAGCGATGCCAGATACGCAGTATTTT,CASSYARGGAMPDTQYF
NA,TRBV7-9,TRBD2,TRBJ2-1,TGTGCCAGCAGCTTCCCTTATAGCGGGAGGGAAGTAACTGAGCAGTTCTTC,CASSFPYSGREVTEQFF
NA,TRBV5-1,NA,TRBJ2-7,TGCGCCAGCAGCCCCCGGGACATCACCTACGAGCAGTACTTC,CASSPRDITYEQYF
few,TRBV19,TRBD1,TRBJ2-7,TGTGCCAGTAGTGGGAGGACAGGGGCGACGAACGAGCAGTACTTC,CASSGRTGATNEQYF
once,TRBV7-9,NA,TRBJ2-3,TGTGCCAGCAGCCCCCGGACAGATACGCAGTATTTT,CASSPRTDTQYF
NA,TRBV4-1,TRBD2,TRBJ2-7,TGCGCCAGCAGCATAAACGGTGGGGCTAGCGGAACCTACGAGCAGTACTTC,CASSINGGASGTYEQYF
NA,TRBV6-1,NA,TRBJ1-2,TGTGCCACACCCAAAAGGGGGACGGCAAACTATGGCTACACCTTC,CATPKRGTANYGYTF
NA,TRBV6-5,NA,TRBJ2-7,TGTGCCAGCAGCCGCACCGCGGGTTACGAGCAGTACTTC,CASSRTAGYEQYF
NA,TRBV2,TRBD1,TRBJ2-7,TGTGCCAGCAGTGATGGACAGGCCCCCGAAGGGCTTTACGAGCAGTACTTC,CASSDGQAPEGLYEQYF
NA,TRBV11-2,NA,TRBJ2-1,TGTGCCAGCAGCTCCGCTAACGTCCCTACCAATGAGCAGTTCTTC,CASSSANVPTNEQFF
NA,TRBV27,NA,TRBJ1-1,TGTGCCAGCAGTTTAGCAGGGGAGGGTACTGAAGCTTTCTTT,CASSLAGEGTEAFF
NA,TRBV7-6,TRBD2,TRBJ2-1,TGTGCCAGCAGCTCCCAATGGCTAGCGGGAGGTAGTGAGAATGAGCAGTTCTTC,CASSSQWLAGGSENEQFF
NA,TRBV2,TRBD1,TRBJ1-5,TGTGCCAGCAGTGAAGCGACAGGGATGGGGACCCAGCATTTT,CASSEATGMGTQHF
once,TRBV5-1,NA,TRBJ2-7,TGCGCCAGCAGCTTGGCGGGGGACGAGCAGTACTTC,CASSLAGDEQYF